In this sample, the clone carrying this T cell receptor beta chain turned up many times. Trimming took 0 bases from V and 3 from J, leaving 13 bases between them. This CDR3 contains 15 residues. Germline V lookup: CDR1 SGHDT, CDR2 YYEEEE. This entry comes from a study of T-cell reconstitution after alpha-beta-depleted transplantation in children. Library preparation (for TCRbeta) was performed with unique molecular identifiers. TCRdb ran MiXCR on the PCR reads and lists one entry per CDR3 protein. The sample includes 490,000 or so distinct CDR3 sequences, around 12% of them seen just once. The source is a human donor who donated a stem cell graft to a child with combined immunodeficiency. The sequenced sample was PBMCs from the stem cell graft donor, obtained from the stem cell graft. The rearrangement uses TRBV5-6 and TRBJ2-7; D uncertain. For the CDR3, the DNA is TGTGCCAGCAGCTTGGGGGTCGGGCCCGACTACGAGCAGTACTTC. The encoded protein is CASSLGVGPDYEQYF. The full variable domain, its missing parts supplied by reference TRBV5-6 and TRBJ2-7, is DAGVTQSPTHLIKTRGQQVTLRCSPKSGHDTVSWYQQALGQGPQFIFQYYEEEERQRGNFPDRFSGHQFPNYSSELNVNALLLGDSALYLCASSLGVGPDYEQYFGPGTRLTVT.